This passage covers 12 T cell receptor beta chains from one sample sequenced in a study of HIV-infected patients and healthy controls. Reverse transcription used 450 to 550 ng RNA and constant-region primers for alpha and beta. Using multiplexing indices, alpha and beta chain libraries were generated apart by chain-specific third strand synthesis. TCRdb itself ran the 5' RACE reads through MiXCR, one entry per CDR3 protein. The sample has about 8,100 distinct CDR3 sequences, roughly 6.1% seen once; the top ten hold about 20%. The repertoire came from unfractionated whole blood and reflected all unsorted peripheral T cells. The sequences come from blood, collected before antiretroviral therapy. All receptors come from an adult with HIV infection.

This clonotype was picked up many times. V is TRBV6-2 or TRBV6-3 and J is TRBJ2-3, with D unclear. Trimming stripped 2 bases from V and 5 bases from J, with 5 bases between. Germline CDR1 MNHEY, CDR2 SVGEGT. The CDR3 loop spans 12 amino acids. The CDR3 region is CASSYTRDTQYF. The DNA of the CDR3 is TGTGCCAGCAGTTACACCCGAGATACGCAGTATTTT.

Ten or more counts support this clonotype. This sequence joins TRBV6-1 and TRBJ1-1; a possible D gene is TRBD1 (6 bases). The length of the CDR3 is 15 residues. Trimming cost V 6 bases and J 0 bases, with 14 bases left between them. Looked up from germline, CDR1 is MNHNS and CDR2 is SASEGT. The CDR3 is CASRPGGLLNTEAFF. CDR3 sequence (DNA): TGTGCCAGCAGACCGGGGGGGCTACTGAACACTGAAGCTTTCTTT.

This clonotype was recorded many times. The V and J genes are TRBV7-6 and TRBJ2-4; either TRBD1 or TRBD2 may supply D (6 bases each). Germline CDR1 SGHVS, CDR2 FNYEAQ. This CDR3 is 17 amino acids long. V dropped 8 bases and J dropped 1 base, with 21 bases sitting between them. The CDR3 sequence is CASLISWGARAKNIQYF. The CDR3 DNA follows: TGTGCCAGCCTCATAAGTTGGGGGGCTCGGGCCAAAAACATTCAGTACTTC.

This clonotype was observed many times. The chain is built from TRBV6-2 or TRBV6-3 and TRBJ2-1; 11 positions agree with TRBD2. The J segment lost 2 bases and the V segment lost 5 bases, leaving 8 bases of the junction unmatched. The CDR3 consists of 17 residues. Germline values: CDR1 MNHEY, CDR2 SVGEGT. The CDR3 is CASSHLGLADAYNEQFF. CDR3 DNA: TGTGCCAGCAGTCACCTGGGACTAGCGGACGCCTACAATGAGCAGTTCTTC.

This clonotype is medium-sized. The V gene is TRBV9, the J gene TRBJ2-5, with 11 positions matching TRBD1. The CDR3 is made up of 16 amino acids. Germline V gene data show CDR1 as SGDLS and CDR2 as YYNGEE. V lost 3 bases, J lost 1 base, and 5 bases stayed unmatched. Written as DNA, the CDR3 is TGTGCCAGCAGCGCGGGACAGGGGGTTGCCCAAGAGACCCAGTACTTC. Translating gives CASSAGQGVAQETQYF.

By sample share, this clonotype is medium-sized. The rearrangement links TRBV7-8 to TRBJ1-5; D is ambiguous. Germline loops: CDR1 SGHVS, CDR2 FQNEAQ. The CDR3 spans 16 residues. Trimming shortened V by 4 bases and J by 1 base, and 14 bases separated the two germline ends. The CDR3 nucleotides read TGTGCCAGCAGCTCATCGGGCAGGTGGAGCAATCAGCCCCAGCATTTT. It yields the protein CASSSSGRWSNQPQHF. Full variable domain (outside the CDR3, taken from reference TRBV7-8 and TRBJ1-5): GAGVSQSPRYKVAKRGQDVALRCDPISGHVSLFWYQQALGQGPEFLTYFQNEAQLDKSGLPSDRFFAERPEGSVSTLKIQRTQQEDSAVYLCASSSSGRWSNQPQHFGDGTRLSIL.

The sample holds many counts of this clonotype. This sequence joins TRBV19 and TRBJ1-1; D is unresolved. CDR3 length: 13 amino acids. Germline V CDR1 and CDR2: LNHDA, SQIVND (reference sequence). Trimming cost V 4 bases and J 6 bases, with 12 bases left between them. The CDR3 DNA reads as TGTGCCAGTAGTAGTGGTCGGAGTGCTGAAGCTTTCTTT. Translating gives CASSSGRSAEAFF.

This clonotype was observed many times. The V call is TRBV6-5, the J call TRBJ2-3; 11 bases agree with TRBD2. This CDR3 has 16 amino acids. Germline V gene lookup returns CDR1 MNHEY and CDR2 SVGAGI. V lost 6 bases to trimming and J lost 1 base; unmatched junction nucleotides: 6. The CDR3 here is CASSPGTSGGTDTQYF. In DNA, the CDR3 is TGTGCCAGCAGCCCCGGGACTAGCGGTGGCACAGATACGCAGTATTTT.

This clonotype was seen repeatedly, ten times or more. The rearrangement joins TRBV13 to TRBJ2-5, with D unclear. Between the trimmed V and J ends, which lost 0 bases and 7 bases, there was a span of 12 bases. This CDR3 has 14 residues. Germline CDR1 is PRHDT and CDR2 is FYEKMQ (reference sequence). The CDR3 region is CASSLGSSAPTQYF. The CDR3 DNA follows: TGTGCCAGCAGCTTAGGTAGCAGTGCTCCGACCCAGTACTTC.

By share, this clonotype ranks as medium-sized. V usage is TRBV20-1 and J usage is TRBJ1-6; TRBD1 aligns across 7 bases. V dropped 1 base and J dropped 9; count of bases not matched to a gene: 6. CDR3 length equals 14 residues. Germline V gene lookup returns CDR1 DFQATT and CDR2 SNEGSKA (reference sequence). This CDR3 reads CSARVDREASPLHF. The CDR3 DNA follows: TGCAGTGCTAGAGTCGACAGGGAGGCTTCACCCCTCCACTTT.

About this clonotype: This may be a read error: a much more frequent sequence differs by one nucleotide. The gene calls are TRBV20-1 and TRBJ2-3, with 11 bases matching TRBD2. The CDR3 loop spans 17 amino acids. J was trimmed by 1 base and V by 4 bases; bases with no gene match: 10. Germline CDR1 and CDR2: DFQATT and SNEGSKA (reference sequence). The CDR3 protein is CSATIAGGALRTDTQYF. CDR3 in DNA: TGCAGTGCTACCATAGCGGGGGGGGCCCTCCGCACAGATACGCAGTATTTT.

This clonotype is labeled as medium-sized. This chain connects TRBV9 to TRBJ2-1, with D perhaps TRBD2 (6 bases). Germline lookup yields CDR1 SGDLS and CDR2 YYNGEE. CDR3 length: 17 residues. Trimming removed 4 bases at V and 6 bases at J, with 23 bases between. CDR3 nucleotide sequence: TGTGCCAGCAGCTCCACGCCGGGGACTGATTCTCGCAATGAGCAGTTCTTC. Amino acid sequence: CASSSTPGTDSRNEQFF.